A selection of T cell receptor beta chains follows, all from one sample in a study of T cell repertoires in aging, cancer and after chemotherapy. Each CDR3 protein gets one entry after TCRdb re-called the multiplex PCR reads with MiXCR. The table lists 4,000 to 4,500 distinct CDR3 sequences, 20% to 30% of them singletons, with about 15% in the top ten. The sequenced sample consisted of blood. The receptors derive from a human donor with a solid tumor. Each CDR3 is given with its conserved first and last residue. Fields, in order: J gene, CDR3 length, D gene, clone size, V gene, CDR3 DNA, CDR3 protein. A D gene is named only where the DNA matches it firmly. A clone size is listed for some rows: how often the clone was seen (once, few, many), or a class if it is expanded.

TRBJ2-7 13 - medium-sized TRBV27 TGTGCCAGCAGTTTATCCCCCTCCTACGAGCAGTACTTC CASSLSPSYEQYF
TRBJ2-3 13 - large TRBV29-1 TGCAGCGTTGTTTCTGCGGGCCCAGATACGCAGTATTTT CSVVSAGPDTQYF
TRBJ1-3 14 - medium-sized TRBV6-5 TGTGCCAGCAGCTTCTCGATCACTGGAAACACCATATATTTT CASSFSITGNTIYF
TRBJ2-7 16 - - TRBV6-5 TGTGCCAGCAGTTACTCGAAACGGGAAAACTCCTACGAGCAGTACTTC CASSYSKRENSYEQYF
TRBJ2-1 16 TRBD2 medium-sized TRBV6-1 TGTGCCAGCTCCCCGAAAATGACTAGCGTCCACAATGAGCAGTTCTTC CASSPKMTSVHNEQFF
TRBJ2-7 14 - medium-sized TRBV19 TGTGCCAGTAGTTATTCCGGGGTATACTACGAGCAGTACTTC CASSYSGVYYEQYF
TRBJ1-2 14 TRBD1 - TRBV7-6 TGTGCCAGCAGCTCGACCGGGACAGAATATGGCTACACCTTC CASSSTGTEYGYTF
TRBJ2-6 17 - - TRBV7-2 TGTGCCAGCAGCTCGACGGTCCTTAACTCTGGGGCCAACGTCCTGACTTTC CASSSTVLNSGANVLTF
TRBJ1-4 16 - large TRBV30 TGTGCCTGGAGTGAGGGATTACTGAACAGCAATGAAAAACTGTTTTTT CAWSEGLLNSNEKLFF
TRBJ2-5 16 TRBD2 few TRBV7-9 TGTGCCAGCAGCTCCTCTTGGAGCGGGAGGGAAGAGACCCAGTACTTC CASSSSWSGREETQYF
TRBJ1-4 15 - - TRBV6-6 TGTGCCAGCAGCCCCCCCGGACAAGATAATGAAAAACTGTTTTTT CASSPPGQDNEKLFF
TRBJ2-1 13 TRBD2 medium-sized TRBV29-1 TGCACTACGGCTAGCGGGAGATACAATGAGCAGTTCTTC CTTASGRYNEQFF
TRBJ1-2 12 - medium-sized TRBV29-1 TGCAGCGTTATAACGGGGGGCTATGGCTACACCTTC CSVITGGYGYTF
TRBJ2-2 14 TRBD1 large TRBV19 TGTGCCAGCCAAACAGGGGTTAGCACCGGGGAGCTGTTTTTT CASQTGVSTGELFF
TRBJ1-1 13 - medium-sized TRBV19 TGTGCCAGTAGGCACACAGGGTGGGCTGAAGCTTTCTTT CASRHTGWAEAFF
TRBJ2-1 15 TRBD2 - TRBV7-2 TGTGCCAGCAGCTTAACCCTAGCGGGAGTAGGTGAGCAGTTCTTC CASSLTLAGVGEQFF
TRBJ2-5 14 TRBD2 - TRBV20-1 TGCAGTGCTAGGCGCGGACTAGCGGGAGAGACCCAGTACTTC CSARRGLAGETQYF
TRBJ1-1 12 - - TRBV6-5 TGTGCCAGCAGTCCCCACAGGTCGGGGGCTTTCTTT CASSPHRSGAFF
TRBJ2-2 16 TRBD2 large TRBV19 TGTGCCAGTAGTGGCCTAGCGGGGTCGAACACCGGGGAGCTGTTTTTT CASSGLAGSNTGELFF
TRBJ1-1 15 TRBD1 few TRBV12-3/TRBV12-4 TGTGCCAGCAGTTTGGTAGGACAGGGGGGGCTGAAGCAAGTCTTT CASSLVGQGGLKQVF
TRBJ1-2 13 - few TRBV5-1 TGCGCCAGCAGCCTCCCAGGGGACTATGGCTACACCTTC CASSLPGDYGYTF
TRBJ2-2 24 - - TRBV5-1 - CASSFGTSGANVLTFGAGTGELFF
TRBJ2-7 15 TRBD1 - TRBV15 TGTGCCACCACCCCAGACAGGGGGCCGGTCCACGAGCAGTACTTC CATTPDRGPVHEQYF
TRBJ2-7 13 TRBD1 medium-sized TRBV19 TGTGCCAGTAGTCAAAACAGGGGGCACGAGCAGTACTTC CASSQNRGHEQYF
TRBJ1-5 14 - medium-sized TRBV5-4 TGTGCCAGCAGCTTGCCTGGGGATAACCAGCCCCAGCATTTT CASSLPGDNQPQHF
TRBJ1-5 17 TRBD1 few TRBV6-1 TGTGCCAGCAATGGACAGGGGTGGTCGAATAGCAATCAGCCCCAGCATTTT CASNGQGWSNSNQPQHF
TRBJ2-2 15 TRBD2 - TRBV5-1 TGCGCCAGCAGCCTTGGGACTACTTACACCGGGGAGCTGTTTTTT CASSLGTTYTGELFF
TRBJ2-3 14 - medium-sized TRBV12-3/TRBV12-4 TGTGCCAGCAGTGAAGGAGGCAGGCCAGATACGCAGTATTTT CASSEGGRPDTQYF
TRBJ2-7 12 - - TRBV11-2 TGTGCCAGCAGCTTAGAAGGGGACGAGCAGTACTTC CASSLEGDEQYF
TRBJ2-3 16 TRBD2 few TRBV4-1 TGCGCCAGCAGCCAAGGGCTAGCGGGAGTCGTAGATACGCAGTATTTT CASSQGLAGVVDTQYF
TRBJ1-1 14 TRBD1 few TRBV5-1 TGCGCCAGCAGCTTACAGGGGCAGGCTTCTGAAGCTTTCTTT CASSLQGQASEAFF
TRBJ2-7 12 - medium-sized TRBV12-3/TRBV12-4 TGTGCCAGCACCTTGGAGGGGACCGAGCAGTACTTC CASTLEGTEQYF
TRBJ2-1 16 - - TRBV7-2 TGTGCCAGCAGCCACCTGGCGGTCGAAGGATACAATGAGCAGTTCTTC CASSHLAVEGYNEQFF
TRBJ1-1 14 TRBD1 - TRBV10-3 TGCGCCAGCACCTTGCCGGGACAGGCTAAAAAAGCTTTCTTT CASTLPGQAKKAFF
TRBJ1-2 15 TRBD1 - TRBV28 TGTGCCAGCAGTTTCCAGGGGGGACAGGGGGAAGGCTACACCTTC CASSFQGGQGEGYTF
TRBJ1-1 16 TRBD1 - TRBV6-5 TGTGCCAGCAGGTTCCTGGACAGGGGGTTTAACACTGAAGCTTTCTTT CASRFLDRGFNTEAFF
TRBJ2-7 15 TRBD2 - TRBV7-6 TGTGCCAGCAGCTTCAGTCTAGCGGGAGGGAACGAGCAGTACTTC CASSFSLAGGNEQYF
TRBJ1-2 16 - few TRBV11-2 TGTGCCAGCAGCCGCCTTAAGGAACTTTGGATAGATGGCTACACCTTC CASSRLKELWIDGYTF
TRBJ2-3 16 TRBD2 large TRBV19 TGTGCCAGTAGTCCAAGGGGACTAGCGGGAGTGAATACGCAGTATTTT CASSPRGLAGVNTQYF
TRBJ2-5 12 - - TRBV11-1 TGTGCCAGCAGCTTAGATATTTGGACCCAGTACTTC CASSLDIWTQYF